The clone carrying this TCR beta chain has more than one count but fewer than ten. This sample is part of a study of identical twins. CDR3 length: 15 amino acids. Trimming pared 1 base from V and 3 bases from J, leaving 10 bases between. TCRdb itself ran the 5' RACE reads through MiXCR, one entry per CDR3 protein. The data hold roughly 540,000 distinct CDR3 sequences, with about 20% observed a single time. This sample also belongs to another study, concerning T cells expressing NK-cell markers.

The clonotype comes from a woman aged 18 to 35 in good health. Sample: CD4+ T cells sorted from blood. The chain has TRBV12-3 or TRBV12-4 and TRBJ2-1, with TRBD1 as a possible D gene (5 bases). CDR3 DNA sequence: TGTGCCAGCAGTTTAGGGGGCGGATTCTACAATGAGCAGTTCTTC. It codes for CASSLGGGFYNEQFF.